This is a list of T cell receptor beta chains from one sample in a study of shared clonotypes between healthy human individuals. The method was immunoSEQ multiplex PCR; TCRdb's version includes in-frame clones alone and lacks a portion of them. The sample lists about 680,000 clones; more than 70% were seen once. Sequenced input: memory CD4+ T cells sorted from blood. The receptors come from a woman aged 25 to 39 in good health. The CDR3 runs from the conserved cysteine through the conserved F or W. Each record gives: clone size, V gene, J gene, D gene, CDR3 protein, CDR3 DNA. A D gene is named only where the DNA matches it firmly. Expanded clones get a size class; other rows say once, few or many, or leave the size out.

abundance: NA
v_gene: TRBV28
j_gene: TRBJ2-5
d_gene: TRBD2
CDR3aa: CASTLRLAGGIGETQYF
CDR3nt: TGTGCCAGCACTCTGAGACTAGCGGGAGGAATCGGAGAGACCCAGTACTTC

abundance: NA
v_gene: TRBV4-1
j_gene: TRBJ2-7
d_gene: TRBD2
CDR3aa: CASSQEPGTSALLEQYF
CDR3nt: TGCGCCAGCAGCCAAGAACCCGGGACTAGCGCTCTCTTAGAGCAGTACTTC

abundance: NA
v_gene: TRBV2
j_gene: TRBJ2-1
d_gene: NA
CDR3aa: CASSGMETNSQFF
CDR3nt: TGTGCCAGCAGTGGAATGGAGACCAATTCGCAGTTCTTC

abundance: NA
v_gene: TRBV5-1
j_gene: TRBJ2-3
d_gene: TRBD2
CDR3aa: CASSPLAGGPDTQYF
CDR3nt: TGCGCCAGCAGCCCACTAGCGGGAGGTCCAGATACGCAGTATTTT

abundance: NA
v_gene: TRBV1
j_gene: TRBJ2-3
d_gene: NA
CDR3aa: CTSSRTNRAVNQHTQYF
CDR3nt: TGCACCAGCAGCCGCACTAACCGGGCCGTAAACCAACATACGCAGTATTTT

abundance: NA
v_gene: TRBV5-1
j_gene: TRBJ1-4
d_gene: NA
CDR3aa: CASSLGSGTNEKLFF
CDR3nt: TGCGCCAGCAGCTTGGGTTCGGGGACTAATGAAAAACTGTTTTTT

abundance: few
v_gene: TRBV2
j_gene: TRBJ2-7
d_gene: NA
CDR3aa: CASSYTYEQYF
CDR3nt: TGTGCCAGCAGTTATACCTACGAGCAGTACTTC

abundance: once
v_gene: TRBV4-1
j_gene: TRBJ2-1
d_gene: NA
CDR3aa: CASSQFGPYNEQFF
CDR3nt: TGCGCCAGCAGCCAATTCGGTCCCTACAATGAGCAGTTCTTC

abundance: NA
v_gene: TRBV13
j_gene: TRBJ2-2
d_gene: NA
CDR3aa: CASSLGRQRVGELFF
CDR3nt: TGTGCCAGCAGCCTGGGTCGTCAGCGTGTCGGGGAGCTGTTTTTT

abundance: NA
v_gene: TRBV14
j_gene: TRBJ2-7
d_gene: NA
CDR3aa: CASRDQGYEQYF
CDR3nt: TGTGCCAGCAGGGACCAGGGCTACGAGCAGTACTTC

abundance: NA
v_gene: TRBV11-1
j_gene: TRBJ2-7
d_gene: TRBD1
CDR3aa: CASRYGQGNYEQYF
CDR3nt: TGTGCCAGCAGATACGGACAGGGGAACTACGAGCAGTACTTC

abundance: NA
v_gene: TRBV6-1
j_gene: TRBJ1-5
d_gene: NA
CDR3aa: CASSQGPLNQPQHF
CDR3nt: TGTGCCAGCAGCCAGGGTCCCTTAAATCAGCCCCAGCATTTT

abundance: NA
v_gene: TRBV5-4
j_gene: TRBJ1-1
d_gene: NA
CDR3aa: CASSQDYRGVNEAFF
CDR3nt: TGTGCCAGCAGCCAAGATTACCGAGGCGTCAATGAAGCTTTCTTT

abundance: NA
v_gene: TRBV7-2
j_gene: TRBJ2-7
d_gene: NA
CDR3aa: CANRPAMSPYEQYF
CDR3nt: TGTGCCAACAGACCCGCTATGTCCCCCTACGAGCAGTACTTC

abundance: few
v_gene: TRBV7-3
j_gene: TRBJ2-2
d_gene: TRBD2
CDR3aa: CASRNLAGVGELFF
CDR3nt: TGTGCCAGCAGAAATCTAGCGGGAGTCGGGGAGCTGTTTTTT

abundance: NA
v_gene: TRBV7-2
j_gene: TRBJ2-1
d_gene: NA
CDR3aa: CASRLTSYEQFF
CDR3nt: TGTGCCAGCAGACTAACTAGCTATGAGCAGTTCTTC

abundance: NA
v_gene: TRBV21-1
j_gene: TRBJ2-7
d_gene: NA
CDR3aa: CASSTTGLYGYEQYF
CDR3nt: TGTGCCAGCAGCACTACAGGGCTTTATGGCTACGAGCAGTACTTC

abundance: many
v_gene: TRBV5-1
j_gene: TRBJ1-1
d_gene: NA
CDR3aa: CASSFSPGETEAFF
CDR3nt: TGCGCCAGCAGCTTTTCCCCAGGGGAGACTGAAGCTTTCTTT

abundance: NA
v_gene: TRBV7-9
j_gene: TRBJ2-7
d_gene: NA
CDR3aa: CASSLGSSSSYEQYF
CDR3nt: TGTGCCAGCAGCTTAGGTAGCAGTAGCTCCTACGAGCAGTACTTC

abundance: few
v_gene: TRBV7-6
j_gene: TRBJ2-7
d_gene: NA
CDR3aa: CASSLDGTPYEQYF
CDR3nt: TGTGCCAGCAGCTTAGACGGGACGCCCTACGAGCAGTACTTC

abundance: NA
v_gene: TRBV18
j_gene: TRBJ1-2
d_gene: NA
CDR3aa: CASSPPRTVRNGYTF
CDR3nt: TGTGCCAGCTCACCACCCAGGACAGTTAGGAATGGCTACACCTTC

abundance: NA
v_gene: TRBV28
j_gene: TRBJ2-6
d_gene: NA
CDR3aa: CASSFSFGTKLHPGANVLTF
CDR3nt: TGTGCCAGCAGTTTCTCCTTCGGGACGAAGCTCCATCCTGGGGCCAACGTCCTGACTTTC

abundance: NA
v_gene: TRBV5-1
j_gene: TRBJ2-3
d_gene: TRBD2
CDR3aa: CASSLVGTRSTDTQYF
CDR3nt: TGCGCCAGCAGCTTGGTGGGGACTAGAAGCACAGATACGCAGTATTTT

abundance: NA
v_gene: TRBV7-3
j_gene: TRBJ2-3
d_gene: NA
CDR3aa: CASSSVSTDTQYF
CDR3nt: TGTGCCAGCAGCTCTGTAAGCACAGATACGCAGTATTTT